A selection of T cell receptor beta chains follows, all from one sample in a study. Using its own MiXCR run on the multiplex PCR reads, TCRdb lists one record per CDR3 protein. The sample gives 2,000 or so distinct CDR3 sequences, roughly 1.1% of which show up once; roughly a sixth is in the top ten. Sequencing input: tumor-infiltrating Tregs sorted from the breast tumor. The receptors shown here come from a female donor with breast cancer. CDR3s include the opening cysteine and the closing phenylalanine or tryptophan. D genes are given only for firm matches. Size is stated for part of the rows, as once, few or many counts, or as a class when the clone is expanded.

j_call: TRBJ1-2
clone_size: medium-sized
d_call: TRBD1
v_call: TRBV12-3/TRBV12-4
cdr3_aa: CASRRQGSNYGYTF
cdr3_nt: TGTGCCAGCAGGCGACAGGGTTCGAACTATGGCTACACCTTC

j_call: TRBJ1-2
clone_size: medium-sized
d_call: .
v_call: TRBV12-3/TRBV12-4
cdr3_aa: CASSLSRGGYTF
cdr3_nt: TGTGCCAGCAGTTTATCACGGGGTGGCTACACCTTC

j_call: TRBJ1-2
clone_size: many
d_call: .
v_call: TRBV12-3/TRBV12-4
cdr3_aa: CASSSRTSNYGYTF
cdr3_nt: TGTGCCAGCAGTTCCAGGACATCCAACTATGGCTACACCTTC

j_call: TRBJ1-2
clone_size: medium-sized
d_call: .
v_call: TRBV12-3/TRBV12-4
cdr3_aa: CASSLQEFGYTF
cdr3_nt: TGTGCCAGCAGCCTCCAGGAGTTCGGCTACACCTTC

j_call: TRBJ1-2
clone_size: medium-sized
d_call: .
v_call: TRBV12-3/TRBV12-4
cdr3_aa: CASSPQNYGYTF
cdr3_nt: TGTGCCAGCAGTCCTCAGAACTATGGCTACACCTTC

j_call: TRBJ1-2
clone_size: medium-sized
d_call: TRBD1
v_call: TRBV12-3/TRBV12-4
cdr3_aa: CASRSTGSYGYTF
cdr3_nt: TGTGCCAGCAGGTCGACAGGGTCCTATGGCTACACCTTC

j_call: TRBJ1-2
clone_size: medium-sized
d_call: .
v_call: TRBV12-3/TRBV12-4
cdr3_aa: CASSDRVRVSGYGYTF
cdr3_nt: TGTGCCAGCAGTGACCGGGTCAGGGTTAGTGGCTATGGCTACACCTTC

j_call: TRBJ1-2
clone_size: medium-sized
d_call: TRBD1
v_call: TRBV12-3/TRBV12-4
cdr3_aa: CASGGQGYYGYTF
cdr3_nt: TGTGCCAGCGGAGGACAGGGCTACTATGGCTACACCTTC

j_call: TRBJ1-2
clone_size: many
d_call: .
v_call: TRBV12-3/TRBV12-4
cdr3_aa: CASSKDTYYGYTF
cdr3_nt: TGTGCCAGCAGCAAGGACACTTACTATGGCTACACCTTC

j_call: TRBJ1-2
clone_size: medium-sized
d_call: .
v_call: TRBV12-3/TRBV12-4
cdr3_aa: CASTSWQNYGYTF
cdr3_nt: TGTGCCAGCACCTCGTGGCAGAACTATGGCTACACCTTC

j_call: TRBJ1-2
clone_size: medium-sized
d_call: .
v_call: TRBV12-3/TRBV12-4
cdr3_aa: CASSLSGTNGYTF
cdr3_nt: TGTGCCAGCAGTTTGTCCGGGACAAATGGCTACACCTTC

j_call: TRBJ1-2
clone_size: medium-sized
d_call: TRBD1
v_call: TRBV12-3/TRBV12-4
cdr3_aa: CASSLGPGQGRSGYTF
cdr3_nt: TGTGCCAGCAGTTTAGGACCGGGACAGGGCCGCAGTGGCTACACCTTC

j_call: TRBJ1-2
clone_size: medium-sized
d_call: .
v_call: TRBV12-3/TRBV12-4
cdr3_aa: CASSPLSFPSYGYTF
cdr3_nt: TGTGCCAGCAGTCCTTTATCGTTTCCCTCTTATGGCTACACCTTC

j_call: TRBJ1-2
clone_size: medium-sized
d_call: .
v_call: TRBV12-3/TRBV12-4
cdr3_aa: CASSLANYGYTF
cdr3_nt: TGTGCCAGCAGTTTGGCGAACTATGGCTACACCTTC

j_call: TRBJ1-2
clone_size: many
d_call: .
v_call: TRBV12-3/TRBV12-4
cdr3_aa: CASSLGRLGYTF
cdr3_nt: TGTGCCAGCAGTTTAGGGAGGTTGGGCTACACCTTC

j_call: TRBJ1-2
clone_size: large
d_call: .
v_call: TRBV12-3/TRBV12-4
cdr3_aa: CASTTGTYGYTF
cdr3_nt: TGTGCCAGCACTACCGGGACCTATGGCTACACCTTC

j_call: TRBJ1-2
clone_size: medium-sized
d_call: .
v_call: TRBV12-3/TRBV12-4
cdr3_aa: CASSLTVGVDFFGYTF
cdr3_nt: TGTGCCAGCAGTTTGACGGTGGGAGTAGACTTCTTCGGCTACACCTTC

j_call: TRBJ1-2
clone_size: medium-sized
d_call: .
v_call: TRBV12-3/TRBV12-4
cdr3_aa: CASSLAGGPNYGYTF
cdr3_nt: TGTGCCAGCAGTTTAGCCGGCGGACCTAACTATGGCTACACCTTC

j_call: TRBJ1-2
clone_size: medium-sized
d_call: .
v_call: TRBV12-3/TRBV12-4
cdr3_aa: CASSFSGIAGYGYTF
cdr3_nt: TGTGCCAGCAGTTTCTCAGGGATCGCCGGCTATGGCTACACCTTC

j_call: TRBJ1-2
clone_size: medium-sized
d_call: .
v_call: TRBV12-3/TRBV12-4
cdr3_aa: CASRREQRYGYTF
cdr3_nt: TGTGCCAGCAGACGAGAGCAGCGCTATGGCTACACCTTC

j_call: TRBJ1-2
clone_size: many
d_call: TRBD1
v_call: TRBV12-3/TRBV12-4
cdr3_aa: CASSRRDRNGYTF
cdr3_nt: TGTGCCAGCAGCCGGCGGGACAGAAATGGCTACACCTTC

j_call: TRBJ1-2
clone_size: medium-sized
d_call: TRBD1
v_call: TRBV12-3/TRBV12-4
cdr3_aa: CASRPGTGFYGYTF
cdr3_nt: TGTGCCAGCAGGCCCGGGACAGGGTTCTATGGCTACACCTTC

j_call: TRBJ1-2
clone_size: medium-sized
d_call: .
v_call: TRBV12-3/TRBV12-4
cdr3_aa: CASRPGTLLNYGYTF
cdr3_nt: TGTGCCAGCAGACCAGGGACACTCCTGAACTATGGCTACACCTTC

j_call: TRBJ1-2
clone_size: medium-sized
d_call: TRBD1
v_call: TRBV12-3/TRBV12-4
cdr3_aa: CASSSMTGFLYGYTF
cdr3_nt: TGTGCCAGCAGTTCCATGACAGGGTTCCTTTATGGCTACACCTTC

j_call: TRBJ1-2
clone_size: medium-sized
d_call: TRBD1
v_call: TRBV12-3/TRBV12-4
cdr3_aa: CASSWTGNYGYTF
cdr3_nt: TGTGCCAGCAGCTGGACAGGGAACTATGGCTACACCTTC

j_call: TRBJ1-2
clone_size: medium-sized
d_call: .
v_call: TRBV12-3/TRBV12-4
cdr3_aa: CASSPQWTFRVYGYTF
cdr3_nt: TGTGCCAGCAGTCCACAATGGACCTTTCGAGTCTATGGCTACACCTTC

j_call: TRBJ1-2
clone_size: medium-sized
d_call: .
v_call: TRBV12-3/TRBV12-4
cdr3_aa: CASSLNGLYGYTF
cdr3_nt: TGTGCCAGCAGTTTAAACGGGCTCTATGGCTACACCTTC

j_call: TRBJ1-2
clone_size: medium-sized
d_call: .
v_call: TRBV12-3/TRBV12-4
cdr3_aa: CASSLTQVDGYTF
cdr3_nt: TGTGCCAGCAGTTTAACCCAGGTGGACGGCTACACCTTC

j_call: TRBJ1-2
clone_size: medium-sized
d_call: .
v_call: TRBV12-3/TRBV12-4
cdr3_aa: CASSNRQYGYTF
cdr3_nt: TGTGCCAGCAGTAATAGACAGTATGGCTACACCTTC

j_call: TRBJ1-2
clone_size: medium-sized
d_call: TRBD1
v_call: TRBV12-3/TRBV12-4
cdr3_aa: CASSLRTGNYGYTF
cdr3_nt: TGTGCCAGCAGTTTGCGGACAGGGAACTATGGCTACACCTTC

j_call: TRBJ1-2
clone_size: medium-sized
d_call: .
v_call: TRBV12-3/TRBV12-4
cdr3_aa: CASSLGIGGYTF
cdr3_nt: TGTGCCAGCAGTTTAGGGATCGGTGGCTACACCTTC

j_call: TRBJ1-2
clone_size: .
d_call: .
v_call: TRBV12-3/TRBV12-4
cdr3_aa: CASSYQTGHSGYTF
cdr3_nt: TGTGCCAGCAGTTACCAAACAGGGCATTCTGGCTACACCTTC

j_call: TRBJ1-2
clone_size: .
d_call: .
v_call: TRBV12-3/TRBV12-4
cdr3_aa: CASSFRRTANYGYTF
cdr3_nt: TGTGCCAGCAGTTTCCGGAGGACAGCTAACTATGGCTACACCTTC

j_call: TRBJ1-2
clone_size: medium-sized
d_call: .
v_call: TRBV12-3/TRBV12-4
cdr3_aa: CASSFGRSMAGYTF
cdr3_nt: TGTGCCAGCAGTTTCGGCAGAAGCATGGCTGGCTACACCTTC

j_call: TRBJ1-2
clone_size: medium-sized
d_call: TRBD1
v_call: TRBV12-3/TRBV12-4
cdr3_aa: CASSHGTGGGTYYGYTF
cdr3_nt: TGTGCCAGCAGCCACGGGACAGGCGGAGGCACTTACTATGGCTACACCTTC

j_call: TRBJ1-2
clone_size: large
d_call: .
v_call: TRBV12-3/TRBV12-4
cdr3_aa: CASSLVSARYGYTF
cdr3_nt: TGTGCCAGCAGTTTGGTGTCGGCACGCTATGGCTACACCTTC

j_call: TRBJ1-2
clone_size: medium-sized
d_call: .
v_call: TRBV12-3/TRBV12-4
cdr3_aa: CASRPVGLYGYTF
cdr3_nt: TGTGCCAGCAGGCCGGTAGGGCTATATGGCTACACCTTC

j_call: TRBJ1-2
clone_size: medium-sized
d_call: .
v_call: TRBV12-3/TRBV12-4
cdr3_aa: CASSLGTGGYTF
cdr3_nt: TGTGCCAGCAGCCTAGGCACGGGTGGCTACACCTTC

j_call: TRBJ1-2
clone_size: medium-sized
d_call: .
v_call: TRBV12-3/TRBV12-4
cdr3_aa: CASSPRLYGYTF
cdr3_nt: TGTGCCAGCAGTCCCCGTCTATATGGCTACACCTTC

j_call: TRBJ1-2
clone_size: many
d_call: .
v_call: TRBV12-3/TRBV12-4
cdr3_aa: CASSYQGRRGYGYTF
cdr3_nt: TGTGCCAGCAGTTATCAAGGGAGAAGAGGCTATGGCTACACCTTC

j_call: TRBJ1-2
clone_size: medium-sized
d_call: TRBD1
v_call: TRBV12-3/TRBV12-4
cdr3_aa: CASSLKGQAFIYGYTF
cdr3_nt: TGTGCCAGCAGTTTAAAGGGACAGGCTTTCATCTATGGCTACACCTTC

j_call: TRBJ1-2
clone_size: medium-sized
d_call: .
v_call: TRBV12-3/TRBV12-4
cdr3_aa: CASSGQLNYGYTF
cdr3_nt: TGTGCCAGCAGTGGACAGTTAAACTATGGCTACACCTTC

j_call: TRBJ1-2
clone_size: medium-sized
d_call: TRBD1
v_call: TRBV12-3/TRBV12-4
cdr3_aa: CASRYGTVGYTF
cdr3_nt: TGTGCCAGCAGATACGGGACAGTCGGCTACACCTTC